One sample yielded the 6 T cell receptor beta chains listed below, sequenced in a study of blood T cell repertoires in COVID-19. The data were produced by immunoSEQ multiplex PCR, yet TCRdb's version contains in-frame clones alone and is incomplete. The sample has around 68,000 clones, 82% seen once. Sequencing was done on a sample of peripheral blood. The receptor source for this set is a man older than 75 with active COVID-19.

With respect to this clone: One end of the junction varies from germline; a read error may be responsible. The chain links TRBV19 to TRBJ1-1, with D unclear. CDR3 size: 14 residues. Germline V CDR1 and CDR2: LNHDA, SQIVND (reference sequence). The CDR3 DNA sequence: TGTGCCAGTAGGATAGGTTCTGCCCTAACTGAAGCTTTCTTT. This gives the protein CASRIGSALTEAFF. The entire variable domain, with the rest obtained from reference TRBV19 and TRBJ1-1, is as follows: DGGITQSPKYLFRKEGQNVTLSCEQNLNHDAMYWYRQDPGQGLRLIYYSQIVNDFQKGDIAEGYSVSREKKESFPLTVTSAQKNPTAFYLCASRIGSALTEAFFGQGTRLTVV.

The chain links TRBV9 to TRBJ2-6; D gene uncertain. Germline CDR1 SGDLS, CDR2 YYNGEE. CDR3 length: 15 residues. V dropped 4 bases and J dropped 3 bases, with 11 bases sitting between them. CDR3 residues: CASSPLTGGANVLTF. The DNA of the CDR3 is TGTGCCAGCAGCCCTCTAACGGGTGGGGCCAACGTCCTGACTTTC.

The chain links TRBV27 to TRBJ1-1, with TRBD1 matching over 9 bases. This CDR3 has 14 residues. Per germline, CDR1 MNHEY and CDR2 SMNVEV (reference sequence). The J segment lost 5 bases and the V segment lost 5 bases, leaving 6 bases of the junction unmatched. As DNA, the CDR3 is TGTGCCAGCAGTAAGGGACAGGGAGGGACTGAAGCTTTCTTT. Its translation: CASSKGQGGTEAFF.

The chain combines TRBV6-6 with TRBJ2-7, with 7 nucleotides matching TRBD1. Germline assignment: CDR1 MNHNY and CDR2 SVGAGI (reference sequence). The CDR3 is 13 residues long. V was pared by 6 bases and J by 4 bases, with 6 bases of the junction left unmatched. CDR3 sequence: CASSRDSYYEQYF. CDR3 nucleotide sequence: TGTGCCAGCAGCCGGGACAGTTATTACGAGCAGTACTTC.

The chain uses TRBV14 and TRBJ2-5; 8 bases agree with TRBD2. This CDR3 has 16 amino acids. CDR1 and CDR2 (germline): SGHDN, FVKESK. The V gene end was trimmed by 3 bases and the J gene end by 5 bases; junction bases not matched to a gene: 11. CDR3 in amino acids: CASSQVAGPNTETQYF. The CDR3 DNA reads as TGTGCCAGCAGCCAGGTAGCGGGGCCCAACACGGAGACCCAGTACTTC.

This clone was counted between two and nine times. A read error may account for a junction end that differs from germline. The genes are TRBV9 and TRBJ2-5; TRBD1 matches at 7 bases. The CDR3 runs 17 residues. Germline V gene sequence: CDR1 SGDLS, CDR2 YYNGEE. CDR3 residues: CASSVGPTTGNHETQYF. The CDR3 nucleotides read TGTGCCAGCAGCGTTGGGCCTACGACAGGGAACCACGAGACCCAGTACTTC.